This T cell receptor beta chain was profiled in a study of response to subunit inactivated influenza vaccine (dated by TCRdb to the late 2010s). The study in broad terms: To follow how T cells responded to a trivalent subunit inactivated influenza vaccine, the researchers relied on deep quantitative profiling of the T cell receptor repertoire. Study-wide findings and limitations: The authors suggested that each seasonal influenza vaccination may recruit only a limited number of new T cells.

Taken with the paper, the label for time point translates to: approximately 47 days after influenza vaccine administration. Comments on this clonotype: It has no known antigen specificity. No base qualities exist here, and no much larger clone lies one base off it.

To prepare the library, RT-PCR was applied. Sequencer: Illumina HiSeq 2500. Through fastp at Q25 and MiXCR, TCRdb rebuilt clones from the public reads, retaining in-frame beta chains. All rows with the same CDR3 protein become a single entry with the most common DNA and genes. The sample records 540,000 or so distinct CDR3 sequences, roughly 13% of which are singletons. The ten largest clones take up 13% of the sample. The CDR3 holds 13 amino acids from the cysteine to the phenylalanine. Of the read, only the CDR3 DNA is kept; its 39 bases are in frame from base 1. V and J lose 0 bases and 6 bases, and a span of 10 bases separates them. For CDR1 and CDR2, the germline V gene (reference sequence) lists SGHNT and YYREEE.

The clonotype comes from a man in his fifties who received an inactivated influenza vaccine. Donor details come from another sample of the same person, matched by shared clones. The sample here was PBMCs from blood, taken 45 days after vaccination. The chain joins TRBV5-4 to TRBJ2-7, with the D gene call left open. The CDR3 has the sequence CASSLDWVGEQYF. The nucleotides read TGTGCCAGCAGCTTGGATTGGGTGGGCGAGCAGTACTTC.